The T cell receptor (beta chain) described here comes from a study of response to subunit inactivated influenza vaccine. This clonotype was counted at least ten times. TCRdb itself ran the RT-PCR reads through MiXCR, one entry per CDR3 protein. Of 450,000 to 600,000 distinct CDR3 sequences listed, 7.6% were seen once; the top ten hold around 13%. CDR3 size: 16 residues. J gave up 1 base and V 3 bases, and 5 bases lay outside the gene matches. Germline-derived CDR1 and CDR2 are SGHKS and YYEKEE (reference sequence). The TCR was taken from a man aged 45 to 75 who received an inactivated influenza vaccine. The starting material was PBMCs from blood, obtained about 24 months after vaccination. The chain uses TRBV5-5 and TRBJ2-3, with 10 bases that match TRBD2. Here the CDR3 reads CASSWGGTSGTDTQYF. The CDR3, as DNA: TGTGCCAGCAGCTGGGGGGGGACTAGCGGCACAGATACGCAGTATTTT.